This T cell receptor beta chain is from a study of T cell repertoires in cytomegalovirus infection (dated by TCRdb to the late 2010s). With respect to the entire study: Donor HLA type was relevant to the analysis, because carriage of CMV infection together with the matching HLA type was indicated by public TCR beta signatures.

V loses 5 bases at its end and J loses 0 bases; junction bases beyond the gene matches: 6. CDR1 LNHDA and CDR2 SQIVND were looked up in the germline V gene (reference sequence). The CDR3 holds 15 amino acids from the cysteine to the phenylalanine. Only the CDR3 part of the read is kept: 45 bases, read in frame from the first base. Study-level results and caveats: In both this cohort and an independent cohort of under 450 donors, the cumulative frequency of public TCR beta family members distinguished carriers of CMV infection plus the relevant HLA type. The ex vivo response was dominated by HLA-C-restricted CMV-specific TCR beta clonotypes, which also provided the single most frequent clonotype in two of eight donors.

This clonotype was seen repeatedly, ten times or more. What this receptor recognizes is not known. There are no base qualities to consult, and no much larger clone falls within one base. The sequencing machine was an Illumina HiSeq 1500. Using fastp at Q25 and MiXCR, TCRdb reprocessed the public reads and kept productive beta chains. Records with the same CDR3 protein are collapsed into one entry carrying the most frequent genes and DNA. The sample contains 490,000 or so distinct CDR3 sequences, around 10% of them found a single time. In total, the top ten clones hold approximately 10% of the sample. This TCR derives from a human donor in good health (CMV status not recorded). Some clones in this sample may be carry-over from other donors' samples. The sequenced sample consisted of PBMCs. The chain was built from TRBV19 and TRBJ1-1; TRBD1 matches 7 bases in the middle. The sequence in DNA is TGTGCCAGTAGTTCCTACAGGGGCTTGAACACTGAAGCTTTCTTT. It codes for CASSSYRGLNTEAFF.